This entry features one T cell receptor beta chain sequence. TCRdb's copy holds only in-frame clones and misses some; the assay was immunoSEQ multiplex PCR. The sample includes 500,000 to 750,000 clones, roughly 90% of them seen just once. The source of the sample is a study of shared T cell receptors in the human thymus. The V gene lost 1 base and the J gene lost 1 base, with 10 bases spanning the gap. This CDR3 contains 15 residues. From germline, CDR1 is LGHNA and CDR2 YNFKEQ. The sample was also reused in another study, on human thymus T cells. This second study notes: Thymus was obtained from resections taken during corrective heart surgery.

The chain recombines TRBV4-2 with TRBJ1-1, with D uncertain. This TCR was sampled from a boy younger than two with a congenital heart defect. Sequencing was done on a sample of thymocytes. The CDR3: CASSQVSYRNTEAFF. The CDR3 DNA reads as TGTGCCAGCAGCCAAGTGTCTTACAGGAACACTGAAGCTTTCTTT.